This TCR beta chain was observed in a study of blood T cell repertoires in COVID-19. Whole-study context: The study drew acute and convalescent COVID-19 samples from the United States, Italy and Spain. T cells, B-cell-depleted T cells, or PBMCs provided the cDNA or gDNA that served as material.

How the authors handled the data: Amplification of reference gene primers provided the estimated nucleated cell counts. Using immunoSEQ multiplex PCR, the repertoire was profiled, and TCRdb retains in-frame clones only, with some absent. Clone size and V and J calls were adopted from that table, with D and trimming inferred from the DNA. Here the sample spans 30,000 to 40,000 clones, around 90% being singletons. CDR3 length equals 14 residues. Trimming shortened V by 4 bases and J by 1 base, and 11 bases separated the two germline ends. CDR1 is SGHRS, CDR2 YFSETQ, per germline. The sequence was obtained from a man between 65 and 85 years old with acute or convalescent COVID-19. The chain combines TRBV5-1 with TRBJ1-1; a weak D match, TRBD1 (6 bases). The sample comprised peripheral blood. CDR3 region: CASSQDRQNTEAFF. The CDR3 DNA reads TGCGCCAGCAGCCAGGACAGACAGAACACTGAAGCTTTCTTT.